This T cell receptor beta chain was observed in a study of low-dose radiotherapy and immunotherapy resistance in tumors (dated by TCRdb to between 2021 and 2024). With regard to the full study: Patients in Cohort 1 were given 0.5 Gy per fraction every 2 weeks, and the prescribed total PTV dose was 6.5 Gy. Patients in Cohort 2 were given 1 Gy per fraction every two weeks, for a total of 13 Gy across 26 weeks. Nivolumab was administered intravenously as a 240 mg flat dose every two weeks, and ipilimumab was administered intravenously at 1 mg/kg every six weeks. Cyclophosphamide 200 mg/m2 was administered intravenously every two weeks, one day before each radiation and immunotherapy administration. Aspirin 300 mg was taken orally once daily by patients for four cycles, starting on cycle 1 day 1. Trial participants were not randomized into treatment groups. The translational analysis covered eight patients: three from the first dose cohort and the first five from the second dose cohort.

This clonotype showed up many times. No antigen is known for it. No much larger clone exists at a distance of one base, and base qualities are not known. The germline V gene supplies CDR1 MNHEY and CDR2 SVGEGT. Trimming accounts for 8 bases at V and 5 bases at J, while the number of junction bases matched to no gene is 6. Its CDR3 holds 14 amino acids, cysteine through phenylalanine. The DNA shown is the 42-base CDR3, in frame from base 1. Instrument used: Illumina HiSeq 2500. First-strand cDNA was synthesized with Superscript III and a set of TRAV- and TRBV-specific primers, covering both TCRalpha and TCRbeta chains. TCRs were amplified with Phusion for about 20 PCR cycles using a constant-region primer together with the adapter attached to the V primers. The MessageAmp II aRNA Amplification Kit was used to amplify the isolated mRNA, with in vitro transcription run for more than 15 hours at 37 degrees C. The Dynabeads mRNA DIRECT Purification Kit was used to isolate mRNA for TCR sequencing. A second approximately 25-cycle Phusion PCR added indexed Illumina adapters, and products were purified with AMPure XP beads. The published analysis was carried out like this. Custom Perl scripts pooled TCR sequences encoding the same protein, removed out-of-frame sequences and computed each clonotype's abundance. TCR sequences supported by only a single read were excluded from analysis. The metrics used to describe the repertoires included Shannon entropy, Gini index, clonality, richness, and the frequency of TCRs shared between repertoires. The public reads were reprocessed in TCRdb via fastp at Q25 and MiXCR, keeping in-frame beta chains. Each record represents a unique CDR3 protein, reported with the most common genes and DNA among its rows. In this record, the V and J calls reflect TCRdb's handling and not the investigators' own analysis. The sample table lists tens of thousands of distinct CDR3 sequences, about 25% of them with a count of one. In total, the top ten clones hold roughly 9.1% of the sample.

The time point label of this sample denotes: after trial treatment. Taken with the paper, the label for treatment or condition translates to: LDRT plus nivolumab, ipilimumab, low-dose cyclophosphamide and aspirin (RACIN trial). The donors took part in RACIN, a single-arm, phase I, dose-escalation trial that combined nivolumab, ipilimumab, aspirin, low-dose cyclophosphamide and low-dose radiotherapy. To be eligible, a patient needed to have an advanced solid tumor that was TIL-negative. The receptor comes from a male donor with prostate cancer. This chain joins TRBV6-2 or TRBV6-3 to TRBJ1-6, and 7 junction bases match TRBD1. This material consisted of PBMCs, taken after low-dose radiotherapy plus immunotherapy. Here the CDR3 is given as CASSIGGHNSPLHF. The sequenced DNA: TGTGCCAGCTCGATAGGGGGCCATAATTCACCCCTCCACTTT.